A single sample gave rise to the 29 T cell receptor beta chains below, sequenced in a study of shared clonotypes between healthy human individuals. Repertoires were generated with immunoSEQ multiplex PCR, while TCRdb's copy carries only in-frame clones and drops some. The table records about 2.1 million clones, approximately 94% of them present only once. Only CD45RO-negative cells positively selected for CCR7 counted as naive CD8 cells, so terminally differentiated effector memory CD45RA+ cells were excluded. Sequenced input: naive CD8+ T cells from PBMCs. The receptors originated from a man between 18 and 29 years old in good health. Some clones in this sample may be carry-over from other donors' samples.

The chain has TRBV5-1 and TRBJ2-1; perhaps TRBD1 as D (5 bases). The germline V and J ends were trimmed by 1 base and 1 base, with 15 bases remaining between them. Germline CDR1 SGHRS, CDR2 YFSETQ. This CDR3 spans 17 amino acids. The CDR3 bases are TGCGCCAGCAGCTTGATGGGTCCCCAGGGTTCCTACAATGAGCAGTTCTTC. It translates to CASSLMGPQGSYNEQFF.

The chain joins TRBV27 to TRBJ2-7; D call uncertain. V lost 5 bases and J lost 2, with 13 bases in between. The CDR3 length is 14 residues. CDR1 is MNHEY and CDR2 is SMNVEV in the germline V gene (reference sequence). As DNA, the CDR3 is TGTGCCAGCAGTCCCACCCCAGAGACCTACGAGCAGTACTTC. Amino acids: CASSPTPETYEQYF.

This chain's CDR3 is CASSFLGTSYGYTF. CDR3 DNA sequence: TGTGCCAGCAGTTTTTTAGGGACAAGCTATGGCTACACCTTC. This sequence joins TRBV27 and TRBJ1-2, with D possibly matching TRBD1 (6 bases). Germline V CDR1 and CDR2: MNHEY, SMNVEV (reference sequence). The V and J ends lost 3 bases and 4 bases respectively, with 12 bases between them. The CDR3 has 14 residues.

The gene calls are TRBV4-3 and TRBJ2-5; 15 bases map to TRBD2. Germline values: CDR1 LGHNA, CDR2 YSLEER. Trimming took 5 bases from V and 2 from J; bases not matched to a gene: 6. The CDR3 runs to 17 residues. Written as DNA, the CDR3 is TGCGCCAGCAGCTCGTGGACTAGCGGGAGGGCACAAGAGACCCAGTACTTC. Its protein product is CASSSWTSGRAQETQYF.

This clone was detected only once. The chain joins TRBV7-2 to TRBJ1-3; D perhaps matches TRBD1 (5 bases). CDR3 length: 14 residues. The V gene lost 1 base and the J gene lost 2 bases, with 6 bases spanning the gap. The germline CDR1 and CDR2 sequences are SGHTA and FQGNSA. CDR3 protein: CASSLGGTGNTIYF. CDR3 in DNA: TGTGCCAGCAGCTTAGGGGGGACTGGAAACACCATATATTTT.

V gene TRBV11-2 combines with J gene TRBJ2-4; 8 nucleotides line up with TRBD2. The CDR3 length is 17 residues. V shed 5 bases and J 6 bases; nucleotides not matched to a gene: 15. Germline CDR1 reads SGHAT; CDR2 reads FQNNGV. The CDR3 loop is CASSLGGGAITRNIQYF. CDR3 in DNA: TGTGCCAGCAGCCTCGGGGGGGGTGCAATTACGAGAAACATTCAGTACTTC.

The rearrangement joins TRBV28 to TRBJ2-3; 9 nucleotides agree with TRBD2. The V gene end was trimmed by 1 base and the J gene end by 3 bases; junction bases not matched to a gene: 8. The CDR3 has 17 amino acids. CDR1 is MDHEN and CDR2 is SYDVKM in the germline V gene. For the CDR3, the DNA is TGTGCCAGCAGTTTATTGGTTAGCGGGAGCGGGACAGATACGCAGTATTTT. Translation: CASSLLVSGSGTDTQYF.

A remark on this clone: Other DNA sequences of this sample code for an identical CDR3. This sequence joins TRBV19 and TRBJ2-7; TRBD2 matches at 9 bases. Germline-derived CDR1 and CDR2 are LNHDA and SQIVND (reference sequence). Germline trimming cut 6 bases from V and 3 bases from J; bases unmatched to any gene: 3. The length of the CDR3 is 13 residues. The CDR3 DNA reads TGTGCCAGTAGACTAGCGGGTGACTACGAGCAGTACTTC. It codes for CASRLAGDYEQYF.

V and J are TRBV28 and TRBJ2-3; D remains ambiguous. The CDR3 has 16 amino acids. Germline V gene sequence: CDR1 MDHEN, CDR2 SYDVKM. V lost 1 base, J lost 6 bases, and 17 bases lay in between. Written as DNA, the CDR3 is TGTGCCAGCAGTTTATCCGGTTTAGACGTAACGGATACGCAGTATTTT. It yields the protein CASSLSGLDVTDTQYF.

The V call is TRBV25-1, the J call TRBJ1-3, with TRBD1 identical over 7 bases. V was clipped by 8 bases and J by 10 bases; unmatched bases: 8. The germline CDR1 and CDR2 sequences are MGHDK and SYGVNS. The length of the CDR3 is 12 residues. CDR3 residues: CASGTGQTTIYF. CDR3 bases: TGTGCCAGCGGAACGGGACAGACAACCATATATTTT. The whole variable domain, filled in from reference TRBV25-1 and TRBJ1-3, reads EADIYQTPRYLVIGTGKKITLECSQTMGHDKMYWYQQDPGMELHLIHYSYGVNSTEKGDLSSESTVSRIRTEHFPLTLESARPSHTSQYLCASGTGQTTIYFGEGSWLTVV.

The chain joins TRBV7-9 to TRBJ2-7, with unresolved D. The V end lost 5 bases, the J end lost 3 bases, and 14 bases lay between the germline ends. CDR3 length: 14 amino acids. Germline CDR1 reads SEHNR; CDR2 reads FQNEAQ (reference sequence). In nucleotides, the CDR3 is TGTGCCAGCAGCCCACTCGGGTCACACTACGAGCAGTACTTC. It yields the protein CASSPLGSHYEQYF.

The chain uses TRBV25-1 and TRBJ2-1; D uncertain. Trimming removed 5 bases from V and 10 bases from J, with 9 bases in between. Per the germline V gene, CDR1 is MGHDK and CDR2 is SYGVNS. The CDR3 has 11 residues. In nucleotides, the CDR3 is TGTGCCAGCAGTTTTGGTCGCGAGCAGTTCTTC. The encoded protein is CASSFGREQFF.

V and J are TRBV28 and TRBJ1-2; the D gene is possibly TRBD1 (6 bases). V lost 5 bases and J 4 bases, leaving 20 bases between the germline ends. Per the germline V gene, CDR1 is MDHEN and CDR2 is SYDVKM. This CDR3 contains 16 residues. CDR3 DNA: TGTGCCAGCAGTCTAACTACGGGACAACTTGGCTATGGCTACACCTTC. Its translation: CASSLTTGQLGYGYTF.

The chain joins TRBV2 to TRBJ2-4; D is possibly TRBD2 (6 bases). CDR1 and CDR2 from the germline V gene are SNHLY and FYNNEI. The CDR3 consists of 19 residues. The V gene lost 0 bases and the J gene lost 3 bases, with 21 bases spanning the gap. CDR3 in DNA: TGTGCCAGCAGTGAAGCGCGATCGCGGGGAAAGGTAGACAAAAACATTCAGTACTTC. Translated, it gives CASSEARSRGKVDKNIQYF.

Of note for this clone: The same CDR3 can be traced to other DNA sequences in this sample. The rearrangement uses TRBV9 and TRBJ1-4; D gene uncertain. The CDR3 loop spans 15 amino acids. Trimming cost V 0 bases and J 2 bases, with 8 bases left between them. Germline CDR1 SGDLS, CDR2 YYNGEE. CDR3 DNA: TGTGCCAGCAGCGTAGACAGTGCCACTAATGAAAAACTGTTTTTT. Protein: CASSVDSATNEKLFF.

The chain has TRBV7-9 and TRBJ1-1; D uncertain. The CDR3 is made up of 13 amino acids. The germline V gene has CDR1 SEHNR and CDR2 FQNEAQ (reference sequence). The ends were cut back, 5 bases at V and 2 bases at J, with 9 bases in the middle. Here the CDR3 reads CASSPTSNTEAFF. CDR3 nucleotides: TGTGCCAGCAGCCCGACTTCTAACACTGAAGCTTTCTTT.

As concerns this clone: This sample also contains other DNA sequences that code for the same CDR3. The chain links TRBV19 to TRBJ1-5; TRBD1 agrees at 9 bases. Germline V CDR1 and CDR2: LNHDA, SQIVND (reference sequence). Trimming at V came to 1 base and at J to 7 bases, leaving 5 bases not matched to a gene. The CDR3 contains 15 residues. The CDR3 DNA sequence: TGTGCCAGTAGTATAGTTCGGGACAGGGCCCAGCCCCAGCATTTT. Translating it yields CASSIVRDRAQPQHF. Full variable domain (outside the CDR3, taken from reference TRBV19 and TRBJ1-5): DGGITQSPKYLFRKEGQNVTLSCEQNLNHDAMYWYRQDPGQGLRLIYYSQIVNDFQKGDIAEGYSVSREKKESFPLTVTSAQKNPTAFYLCASSIVRDRAQPQHFGDGTRLSIL.

This clone was seen just once. V is TRBV9 and J is TRBJ1-2; unclear D gene. Germline assignment: CDR1 SGDLS and CDR2 YYNGEE. The CDR3 runs to 15 residues. V lost 0 bases and J lost 1, with 10 bases in between. As DNA, the CDR3 is TGTGCCAGCAGCGTAGGTGGAGGGAATAACTATGGCTACACCTTC. It yields the protein CASSVGGGNNYGYTF.

The chain uses TRBV27 and TRBJ1-5, with D hard to call. The V end was cut by 6 bases, the J end by 7 bases, with 16 bases between. The CDR3 sequence is 14 residues long. Germline CDR1 and CDR2: MNHEY and SMNVEV (reference sequence). The CDR3 spells CASSQSGAGQPQHF. CDR3 DNA: TGTGCCAGCAGCCAATCAGGCGCGGGCCAGCCCCAGCATTTT.

The chain employs TRBV5-5 and TRBJ1-1; possible D gene TRBD1, 5 bases. Trimming took 4 bases from V and 0 from J, leaving 10 bases between them. Per germline, CDR1 SGHKS and CDR2 YYEKEE (reference sequence). The CDR3 covers 14 residues. The CDR3 here is CASSGGRMNTEAFF. The DNA for the CDR3 is TGTGCCAGCAGCGGGGGACGGATGAACACTGAAGCTTTCTTT.

The chain recombines TRBV5-1 with TRBJ2-1, with 8 nucleotides matching TRBD2. CDR1 is SGHRS, CDR2 YFSETQ, per germline. J lost 8 bases, V lost 8 bases, and 9 bases had no gene match. The CDR3 is 13 amino acids. This CDR3 reads CASRGAGEDEQFF. CDR3 in DNA: TGCGCCAGTCGCGGAGCGGGAGAGGATGAGCAGTTCTTC.

The rearrangement links TRBV7-9 to TRBJ2-3, with TRBD1 as a possible D gene (6 bases). Trimming left V 6 bases short and J 9 bases short, with 13 bases between. Germline-derived CDR1 and CDR2 are SEHNR and FQNEAQ (reference sequence). This CDR3 comprises 12 residues. The CDR3 loop is CASRHRDTTQYF. The DNA of the CDR3 is TGTGCCAGCAGGCACCGGGACACGACGCAGTATTTT.

On this clone: At the DNA level, this CDR3 is encoded by other sequences in the same sample as well. This chain joins TRBV5-1 and TRBJ2-7, with TRBD2 matching over 14 bases. The CDR3 consists of 16 residues. Germline trimming cut 4 bases from V and 3 bases from J; bases unmatched to any gene: 6. Per germline, CDR1 SGHRS and CDR2 YFSETQ. The CDR3 spells CASSAGLAGGIYEQYF. The CDR3 DNA is TGCGCCAGCAGCGCCGGACTAGCGGGAGGAATCTACGAGCAGTACTTC. Based on the CDR3 plus reference TRBV5-1 and TRBJ2-7, the full variable domain is KAGVTQTPRYLIKTRGQQVTLSCSPISGHRSVSWYQQTPGQGLQFLFEYFSETQRNKGNFPGRFSGRQFSNSRSEMNVSTLELGDSALYLCASSAGLAGGIYEQYFGPGTRLTVT.

J is TRBJ1-4 and V is TRBV5-8; 9 bases match TRBD1. CDR1 is SGHTS, CDR2 YDEGEE, per germline. The CDR3 sequence is 15 residues long. V was clipped by 3 bases and J by 7 bases; unmatched bases: 7. CDR3 coding DNA: TGTGCCAGCAGCTCGACAGGGGGTCGGATTGAAAAACTGTTTTTT. Its protein product is CASSSTGGRIEKLFF. The variable domain in full, with the rest retrieved from reference TRBV5-8 and TRBJ1-4, is EAGVTQSPTHLIKTRGQQATLRCSPISGHTSVYWYQQALGLGLQFLLWYDEGEERNRGNFPPRFSGRQFPNYSSELNVNALELEDSALYLCASSSTGGRIEKLFFGSGTQLSVL.

As to this clone: Distinct nucleotide sequences in the sample also encode this CDR3. The chain is built from TRBV27 and TRBJ2-7, with D possibly matching TRBD2 (7 bases). CDR3 length: 14 amino acids. V gave up 3 bases and J gave up 2 bases, with 11 bases separating them. CDR1 is MNHEY and CDR2 is SMNVEV in the germline V gene (reference sequence). In DNA form, the CDR3 reads TGTGCCAGCAGTTTCAGGGGAGGGACCTACGAGCAGTACTTC. This gives the protein CASSFRGGTYEQYF.

J is TRBJ2-5 and V is TRBV11-2, with 9 bases lining up with TRBD2. The CDR3 totals 15 residues. The trim removed 6 bases at V and 4 bases at J, leaving 9 bases unmatched. Looked up from germline, CDR1 is SGHAT and CDR2 is FQNNGV. CDR3 protein: CASRTGTSPSETQYF. CDR3 nucleotide sequence: TGTGCCAGCAGGACCGGGACTAGCCCTTCAGAGACCCAGTACTTC.

This clone was counted only a few times. This chain uses TRBV14 with TRBJ2-7, with no clear D. The CDR3 covers 13 residues. The germline V gene has CDR1 SGHDN and CDR2 FVKESK. Trimming left V 2 bases short and J 1 base short, with 6 bases between. The CDR3 protein is CASSQPDSYEQYF. The CDR3, as DNA: TGTGCCAGCAGCCAACCGGATTCCTACGAGCAGTACTTC.

The chain employs TRBV7-9 and TRBJ2-5, with 9 bases lining up with TRBD2. Germline CDR1 SEHNR, CDR2 FQNEAQ (reference sequence). The CDR3 covers 14 residues. J lost 5 bases, V lost 6 bases, and 7 bases had no gene match. The CDR3 reads CASRSSAGGETQYF. The CDR3, as DNA: TGTGCCAGCAGGTCGTCGGCGGGGGGGGAGACCCAGTACTTC.

The chain carries TRBV5-6 and TRBJ2-7; 10 bases line up with TRBD2. CDR3 length equals 17 residues. Germline V gene lookup returns CDR1 SGHDT and CDR2 YYEEEE. Trimming removed 0 bases from V and 4 bases from J; junction bases left unmatched: 10. The CDR3 bases are TGTGCCAGCAGCTTGGGCCCTAGCGGGAGAGAGCGGTACGAGCAGTACTTC. Its protein is CASSLGPSGRERYEQYF.